This T cell receptor (beta chain) was sequenced during a study of blood T cell repertoires in COVID-19. The wider study: Whether acute or convalescent, the COVID-19 samples came from the United States, Italy and Spain. From T cells, B-cell-depleted T cells, or PBMCs came the material, which was cDNA or gDNA.

Per the original data handling: Using reference gene primer amplification, nucleated cell counts were estimated. The data were produced by immunoSEQ multiplex PCR, yet TCRdb's version contains in-frame clones alone and is incomplete. D and trimming come from the DNA, and the V and J calls and clone size come from that table. The sample carries roughly 80,000 clones, 82% recorded once. The germline gives CDR1 SGHTS, CDR2 YDEGEE. Trimming at V came to 7 bases and at J to 5 bases, leaving 9 bases not matched to a gene. The CDR3 is made up of 16 amino acids. The V gene is TRBV5-8, the J gene TRBJ1-6, with 10 nucleotides matching TRBD1. The TCR was taken from a human donor in a cohort sampled during active COVID-19. Sequencing used peripheral blood. The CDR3 region is CASGKTGGADNSPLHF. The CDR3 coding sequence is TGTGCCAGCGGGAAGACAGGGGGCGCCGATAATTCACCCCTCCACTTT. The variable domain in full, completed from reference TRBV5-8 and TRBJ1-6, reads EAGVTQSPTHLIKTRGQQATLRCSPISGHTSVYWYQQALGLGLQFLLWYDEGEERNRGNFPPRFSGRQFPNYSSELNVNALELEDSALYLCASGKTGGADNSPLHFGNGTRLTVT.